The 18 T cell receptor beta chains in this list originate from one sample, sequenced in a study of cytomegalovirus exposure and HLA in healthy donors. Sequenced by immunoSEQ multiplex PCR; TCRdb stores in-frame clones only, minus some. This sample yields about 310,000 clones, of which around 90% are seen a single time; around 1% belongs to the top ten. The sample taken for sequencing was PBMCs. These receptors were collected from a man aged 25-40 years in good health and CMV-seronegative.

The chain has TRBV5-1 and TRBJ2-7, with 12 bases aligning to TRBD1. The germline V gene has CDR1 SGHRS and CDR2 YFSETQ. J was trimmed by 0 bases and V by 4 bases; bases with no gene match: 14. The CDR3 totals 19 residues. The CDR3 nucleotides are TGCGCCAGCAGCCCGGGACAGGGGGCTCAGGTTAGCTTCTCCTACGAGCAGTACTTC. This translates into CASSPGQGAQVSFSYEQYF.

The chain employs TRBV30 and TRBJ2-1; 7 bases are a match to TRBD1. The CDR3 extends over 14 amino acids. Per the germline V gene, CDR1 is GTSNPN and CDR2 is SVGIG (reference sequence). The CDR3 DNA follows: TGTGCTAGAAGGGACAGCAGCTCCTACAATGAGCAGTTCTTC. Translated: CARRDSSSYNEQFF.

The V gene is TRBV15, the J gene TRBJ2-7; 14 nucleotides align to TRBD2. Unmatched junction bases numbered 4, after V lost 3 bases and J lost 6 bases. The CDR3 has 15 amino acids. Germline V gene sequence: CDR1 LNHNV, CDR2 YYDKDF (reference sequence). In DNA form, the CDR3 reads TGTGCCACCAGCAGCCGACTAGCGGGGGGGAGCGAGCAGTACTTC. The encoded protein is CATSSRLAGGSEQYF.

This clone appeared once. The genes are TRBV13 and TRBJ1-1; 9 bases line up with TRBD1. V was clipped by 5 bases and J by 11 bases; unmatched bases: 6. The germline V gene has CDR1 PRHDT and CDR2 FYEKMQ (reference sequence). The CDR3 contains 12 residues. Written as DNA, the CDR3 is TGTGCCAGCAGCGGGGACAGGGTGTGGGCTTTCTTT. Its translation is CASSGDRVWAFF.

This clone appeared a single time. CDR3 residues: CASSPGLAGGRSTGELFF. CDR3 bases: TGTGCCAGCAGCCCAGGACTAGCGGGGGGGCGCAGCACCGGGGAGCTGTTTTTT. This chain connects TRBV7-2 to TRBJ2-2, with TRBD2 matching over 15 bases. Trimming took 5 bases from V and 4 from J; bases not matched to a gene: 8. The germline gives CDR1 SGHTA, CDR2 FQGNSA. The CDR3 has 18 residues.

This sequence joins TRBV5-1 and TRBJ2-1; tentatively, D is TRBD1 (7 bases). This CDR3 is 14 amino acids long. Trimming shortened V by 3 bases and J by 7 bases, and 14 bases separated the two germline ends. Germline loops: CDR1 SGHRS, CDR2 YFSETQ. The CDR3 protein is CASSSGGIGNEQFF. The CDR3 DNA follows: TGCGCCAGCAGCTCAGGGGGGATTGGGAATGAGCAGTTCTTC.

The rearrangement links TRBV5-1 to TRBJ2-7; D possibly corresponds to TRBD1 (6 bases). Trimming removed 3 bases at V and 6 bases at J, with 10 bases between. This CDR3 contains 12 residues. Germline assignment: CDR1 SGHRS and CDR2 YFSETQ. The CDR3 DNA reads as TGCGCCAGCAGCTCAACAGGGTTCGAGCAGTACTTC. This sequence encodes CASSSTGFEQYF.

The J gene is TRBJ2-3, the V gene TRBV5-1, with 9 bases identical to TRBD1. Losses at the gene ends were 0 bases for V and 2 bases for J; bases not matched to a gene: 4. CDR1 is SGHRS, CDR2 YFSETQ, per germline. The CDR3 runs to 16 residues. The CDR3 DNA is TGCGCCAGCAGCTTGGCCGGGACAGGGTACACAGATACGCAGTATTTT. This gives the protein CASSLAGTGYTDTQYF.

V usage is TRBV10-2 and J usage is TRBJ2-3; 11 bases agree with TRBD2. Germline V gene sequence: CDR1 WSHSY, CDR2 SAAADI. The CDR3 is 15 amino acids. The V gene end was trimmed by 9 bases and the J gene end by 6 bases; junction bases not matched to a gene: 11. The CDR3, as DNA: TGCGCCAGTACTTTAGCGGGGGGGCCAGGGGATACGCAGTATTTT. Protein sequence: CASTLAGGPGDTQYF.

The chain combines TRBV27 with TRBJ1-2; the D gene is possibly TRBD1 (6 bases). This CDR3 contains 13 residues. V lost 6 bases, J lost 5 bases, and 13 bases lay in between. The germline gives CDR1 MNHEY, CDR2 SMNVEV (reference sequence). The CDR3 coding sequence is TGTGCCAGCAGCGCCGGGACAACTTATGGCTACACCTTC. It is translated as CASSAGTTYGYTF.

The chain employs TRBV19 and TRBJ2-7; 11 positions match TRBD1. There are 17 residues in the CDR3. The V segment lost 6 bases and the J segment 3 bases; nucleotides outside the gene matches: 13. Germline V gives CDR1 LNHDA, CDR2 SQIVND (reference sequence). CDR3 residues: CASSPGVGQGAIYEQYF. The CDR3 DNA sequence: TGTGCCAGTAGCCCTGGGGTTGGACAGGGGGCGATCTACGAGCAGTACTTC.

The chain has TRBV19 and TRBJ2-1; 9 positions agree with TRBD1. The CDR3 extends over 13 amino acids. CDR1 is LNHDA, CDR2 SQIVND, per germline (reference sequence). Trimming at V came to 4 bases and at J to 10 bases, leaving 5 bases not matched to a gene. The CDR3 loop is CASSRTGELEQFF. CDR3 nucleotides: TGTGCCAGTAGTAGGACAGGGGAGTTGGAGCAGTTCTTC.

The chain recombines TRBV1 with TRBJ1-1; the DNA was not used to check the table's D call, TRBD1. TRBV1 is a pseudogene segment. This CDR3 comprises 17 residues. The CDR3 bases are TGCACCAGCAGCCAAGAAAGCAGGCCCAGTTTGAACACTGAAGCTTTCTTT. Amino acids: CTSSQESRPSLNTEAFF.

This clone has a handful of counts. The chain carries TRBV4-1 and TRBJ2-7; maybe TRBD1 (6 bases). The germline V gene encodes CDR1 MGHRA and CDR2 YSYEKL. Trimming pared 3 bases from V and 4 bases from J, leaving 13 bases between. The CDR3 covers 14 residues. The CDR3 nucleotides are TGCGCCAGCAGCCAGGACAGTAGTTCGTACGAGCAGTACTTC. Amino acid sequence: CASSQDSSSYEQYF.

This rearrangement joins TRBV10-2 to TRBJ1-2, with 9 nucleotides matching TRBD1. The germline CDR1 and CDR2 sequences are WSHSY and SAAADI. V lost 6 bases to trimming and J lost 5 bases; unmatched junction nucleotides: 4. The CDR3 runs to 13 residues. CDR3 bases: TGCGCCAGCAGAGTTGGACAGGGGTATGGCTACACCTTC. Translated, it gives CASRVGQGYGYTF.

The rearrangement links TRBV7-2 to TRBJ2-7; D is uncertain. Germline CDR1 reads SGHTA; CDR2 reads FQGNSA. The CDR3 contains 15 residues. The germline V and J ends were trimmed by 4 bases and 5 bases, with 18 bases remaining between them. CDR3 DNA: TGTGCCAGCAGCTCCCGACTGCAGAGTTTCAACGAGCAGTACTTC. Protein product: CASSSRLQSFNEQYF.

The chain uses TRBV7-9 and TRBJ1-1; 9 bases agree with TRBD1. Germline CDR1 SEHNR, CDR2 FQNEAQ (reference sequence). The ends lost 3 bases at V and 0 bases at J; junction bases unmatched: 5. CDR3 length equals 16 residues. CDR3 DNA sequence: TGTGCCAGCAGCTTCCCGGGACAGGGTTTGAACACTGAAGCTTTCTTT. Translation gives CASSFPGQGLNTEAFF.

The chain links TRBV5-1 to TRBJ2-3; 9 nucleotides line up with TRBD1. CDR3 size: 15 residues. With 4 bases clipped from V and 1 base from J, the junction kept 4 bases outside the gene matches. CDR1 SGHRS and CDR2 YFSETQ come from the germline V gene. CDR3 residues: CASSPRTGGTDTQYF. CDR3 DNA sequence: TGCGCCAGCAGCCCCCGGACAGGGGGCACAGATACGCAGTATTTT.